This entry describes one T cell receptor (beta chain). The CDR3 contains 16 residues. V was pared by 5 bases and J by 7 bases, with 20 bases between. Germline values: CDR1 MNHEY, CDR2 SVGAGI. This record belongs to a study of early T cells in non-severe SARS-CoV-2 infection. Whole-study context: Alpha and beta chains were unpaired, from unsorted whole-blood bulk RNA.

Individually, cDNA molecules had unique molecular identifiers attached to them. TCRdb re-derived calls from the 5' RACE reads in MiXCR, one entry per CDR3 protein. Altogether approximately 97,000 distinct CDR3 sequences are present, 11% being singletons, with the ten largest covering 4.7%. The sequence was collected from an adult who was a healthcare worker with PCR-confirmed SARS-CoV-2 infection or an uninfected control (not recorded which). The sequencing here drew on whole blood, taken at baseline. The chain has TRBV6-5 and TRBJ2-2, with D uncertain. The CDR3 is CASSTVGSWKIGELFF. In DNA form, the CDR3 reads TGTGCCAGCAGTACCGTTGGCAGCTGGAAAATCGGGGAGCTGTTTTTT.